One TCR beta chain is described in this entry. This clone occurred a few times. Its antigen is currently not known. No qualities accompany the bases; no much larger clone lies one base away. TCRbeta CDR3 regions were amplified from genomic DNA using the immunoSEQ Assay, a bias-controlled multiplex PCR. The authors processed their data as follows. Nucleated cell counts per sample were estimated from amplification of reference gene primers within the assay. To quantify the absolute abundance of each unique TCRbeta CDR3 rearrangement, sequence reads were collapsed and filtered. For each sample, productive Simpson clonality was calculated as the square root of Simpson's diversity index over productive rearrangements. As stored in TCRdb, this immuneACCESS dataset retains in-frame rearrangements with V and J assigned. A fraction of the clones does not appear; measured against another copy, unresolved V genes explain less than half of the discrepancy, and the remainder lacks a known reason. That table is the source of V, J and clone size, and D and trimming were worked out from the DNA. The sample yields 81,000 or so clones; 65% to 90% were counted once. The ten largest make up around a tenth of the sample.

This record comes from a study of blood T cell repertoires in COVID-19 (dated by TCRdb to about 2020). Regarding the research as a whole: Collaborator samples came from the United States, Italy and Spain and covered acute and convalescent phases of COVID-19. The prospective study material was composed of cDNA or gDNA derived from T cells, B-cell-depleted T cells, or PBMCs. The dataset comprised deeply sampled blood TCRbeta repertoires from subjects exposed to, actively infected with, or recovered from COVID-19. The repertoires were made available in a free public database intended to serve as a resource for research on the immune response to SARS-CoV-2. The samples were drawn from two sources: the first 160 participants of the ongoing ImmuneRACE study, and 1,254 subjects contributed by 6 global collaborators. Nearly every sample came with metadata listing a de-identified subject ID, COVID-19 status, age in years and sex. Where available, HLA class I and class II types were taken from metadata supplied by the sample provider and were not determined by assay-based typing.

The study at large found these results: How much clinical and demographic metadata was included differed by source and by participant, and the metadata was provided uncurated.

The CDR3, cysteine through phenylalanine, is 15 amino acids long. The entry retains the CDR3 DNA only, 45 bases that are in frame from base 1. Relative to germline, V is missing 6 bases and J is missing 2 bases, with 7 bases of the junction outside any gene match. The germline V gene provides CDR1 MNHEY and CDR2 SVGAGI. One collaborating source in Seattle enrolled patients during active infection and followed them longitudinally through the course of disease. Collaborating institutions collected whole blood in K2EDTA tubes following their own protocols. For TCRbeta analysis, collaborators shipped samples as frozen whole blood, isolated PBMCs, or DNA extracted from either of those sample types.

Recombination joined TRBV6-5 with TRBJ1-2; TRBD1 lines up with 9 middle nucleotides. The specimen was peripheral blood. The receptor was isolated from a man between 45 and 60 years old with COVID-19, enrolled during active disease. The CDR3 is CASSSGTGLNYGYTF. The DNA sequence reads TGTGCCAGCAGCAGTGGGACAGGGCTGAACTATGGCTACACCTTC.